This record concerns one TCR beta chain sequence. This sample is part of a study of blood T cell repertoires in COVID-19. Study as a whole: COVID-19 samples collected from the United States, Italy and Spain covered acute and convalescent phases. T cells, B-cell-depleted T cells, or PBMCs provided the cDNA or gDNA that served as material.

V was pared by 0 bases and J by 4 bases, with 11 bases between. The CDR3 has 15 amino acids. Germline-derived CDR1 and CDR2 are SGHDT and YYEEEE. Original processing methods: Reference gene primer amplification gave estimated nucleated cell counts. Measured with immunoSEQ multiplex PCR; TCRdb has only the in-frame clones, and not every one. V and J calls and clone size follow that table, whereas D and trimming were derived from the DNA. The table records hundreds of thousands of clones, more than 80% of them present only once. The rearrangement joins TRBV5-6 to TRBJ2-1; D remains unclear. The TCR comes from a woman in her twenties or thirties with active or convalescent COVID-19. Sequencing used peripheral blood. This chain's CDR3 is CASSLGLPIYNEQFF. CDR3 DNA: TGTGCCAGCAGCTTGGGACTCCCGATTTACAATGAGCAGTTCTTC.